A single sample gave rise to the 22 T cell receptor beta chains below, sequenced in a study of lymphopenia after photon versus proton radiotherapy (dated by TCRdb to between 2018 and 2020). The library came from the immunoSEQ multiplex PCR assay. Entries here come from immuneACCESS through TCRdb and include only in-frame sequences with V and J called. Some clones fail to appear in such tables; in the studies checked, an unresolved V gene covers under half of the shortfall, and the cause of the remainder is unknown. For this sample there are 75,000 or so clones; around 88% appear just once. The ten largest clones take up over 1.2% of the sample. The sample here was peripheral blood, taken from a patient treated with proton-based radiotherapy. Every receptor here comes from a man aged 55 to 70 with pancreatic cancer.

This clone was detected once. The gene calls are TRBV27 and TRBJ1-1; D perhaps matches TRBD1 (5 bases). V lost 5 bases, J lost 1 base, and 11 bases lay in between. CDR1 is MNHEY and CDR2 is SMNVEV in the germline V gene (reference sequence). The CDR3 extends over 14 amino acids. CDR3 in DNA: TGTGCCAGCAGTAAAGACAGAACGAACACTGAAGCTTTCTTT. As protein: CASSKDRTNTEAFF.

This chain uses TRBV7-9 with TRBJ2-6, with D hard to call. The V end lost 1 base, the J end lost 6 bases, and 4 bases lay between the germline ends. This CDR3 has 13 residues. Per germline, CDR1 SEHNR and CDR2 FQNEAQ (reference sequence). The CDR3 loop reads CASSLGPANVLTF. Here the CDR3 DNA reads TGTGCCAGCAGCTTAGGCCCGGCCAACGTCCTGACTTTC.

This clone was detected once. This rearrangement joins TRBV30 to TRBJ2-5, with 10 bases that match TRBD2. The J call could be wrong; TRBJ2-7 is a better fit for the DNA end. CDR3 length: 14 amino acids. Germline CDR1 is GTSNPN and CDR2 is SVGIG (reference sequence). CDR3 loop: CAWRSAGGPYEQYF. The CDR3 DNA reads as TGTGCCTGGAGATCAGCGGGAGGGCCTTACGAGCAGTACTTC.

This clone was seen a few times. This chain uses TRBV14 with TRBJ1-2; D is unclear. Germline CDR1 SGHDN, CDR2 FVKESK. This CDR3 spans 13 amino acids. Deletions cut 2 bases from V and 8 bases from J, with 12 bases between. CDR3 in DNA: TGTGCCAGCAGCCAATCGGACGGATTGGGCTACACCTTC. The encoded protein is CASSQSDGLGYTF.

The CDR3: CASSREVTGAYEQYF. DNA for the CDR3: TGCGCCAGCAGCCGTGAGGTTACAGGGGCCTACGAGCAGTACTTC. V gene TRBV4-1 combines with J gene TRBJ2-7; TRBD1 matches 7 bases. The germline V gene has CDR1 MGHRA and CDR2 YSYEKL. The V and J ends lost 4 bases and 2 bases, in that order; junction bases with no gene match: 8. CDR3 length: 15 amino acids.

This chain uses TRBV9 with TRBJ2-1, with a tentative D call TRBD2 (6 bases). This CDR3 is built from 14 residues. Germline lookup yields CDR1 SGDLS and CDR2 YYNGEE. V was cut by 0 bases and J by 10 bases, with 14 bases left in between. The CDR3 DNA follows: TGTGCCAGCAGCGTAGCCTGGGCTAGCGAGGAGCAGTTCTTC. Residues: CASSVAWASEEQFF. Drawing the rest from reference TRBV9 and TRBJ2-1, the complete variable domain is DSGVTQTPKHLITATGQRVTLRCSPRSGDLSVYWYQQSLDQGLQFLIQYYNGEERAKGNILERFSAQQFPDLHSELNLSSLELGDSALYFCASSVAWASEEQFFGPGTRLTVL.

The rearrangement uses TRBV7-9 and TRBJ2-3; 11 nucleotides match TRBD2. The CDR3 is 15 residues long. With 2 bases clipped from V and 3 bases from J, the junction kept 1 base outside the gene matches. CDR1 is SEHNR, CDR2 FQNEAQ, per germline (reference sequence). CDR3 in DNA: TGTGCCAGCAGCTTACCTAGCGGGAGGACAGATACGCAGTATTTT. Translated: CASSLPSGRTDTQYF.

The chain is built from TRBV5-6 and TRBJ1-1; 7 nucleotides line up with TRBD1. Germline CDR1 reads SGHDT; CDR2 reads YYEEEE. The CDR3 has 16 residues. The V and J ends lost 4 bases and 2 bases, in that order; junction bases with no gene match: 11. This CDR3 reads CASSLVSGTANTEAFF. The DNA of the CDR3 is TGTGCCAGCAGCCTAGTCTCCGGGACAGCCAACACTGAAGCTTTCTTT.

This clone appeared once. This sequence joins TRBV28 and TRBJ2-1; 9 nucleotides align to TRBD2. Looked up from germline, CDR1 is MDHEN and CDR2 is SYDVKM. The CDR3 totals 15 residues. The V segment lost 4 bases and the J segment 2 bases; nucleotides outside the gene matches: 3. The CDR3 DNA follows: TGTGCCAGCAGTTCTGCGGGAGGGACCTACAATGAGCAGTTCTTC. Translating it yields CASSSAGGTYNEQFF.

This clone was counted once. Here the CDR3 reads CSAPGTGELFF. DNA for the CDR3: TGCAGTGCTCCCGGGACCGGGGAGCTGTTTTTT. The chain recombines TRBV20-1 with TRBJ2-2, with no clear D. Trimming left V 5 bases short and J 5 bases short, with 6 bases between. This CDR3 spans 11 amino acids. Per the germline V gene, CDR1 is DFQATT and CDR2 is SNEGSKA (reference sequence).

The chain has TRBV27 and TRBJ2-5; the D call may be TRBD1 or TRBD2 (6 bases each). V was clipped by 6 bases and J by 5 bases, with 16 bases between them. Germline V gene data show CDR1 as MNHEY and CDR2 as SMNVEV (reference sequence). This CDR3 has 14 residues. The CDR3 nucleotides read TGTGCCAGCAGACCCTGGGGGGCTATGGAGACCCAGTACTTC. This codes for CASRPWGAMETQYF.

This chain joins TRBV19 and TRBJ2-2; D call uncertain. Per germline, CDR1 LNHDA and CDR2 SQIVND (reference sequence). Trimming cost V 3 bases and J 5 bases, with 13 bases left between them. The CDR3 covers 15 residues. DNA of the CDR3: TGTGCCAGTAGTATGGGATTTCCAATAACCGGGGAGCTGTTTTTT. Protein product: CASSMGFPITGELFF.

The rearrangement links TRBV28 to TRBJ1-3; TRBD1 matches 8 bases. The CDR3 covers 14 residues. CDR1 and CDR2 (germline): MDHEN, SYDVKM. J gave up 2 bases and V 5 bases, and 2 bases lay outside the gene matches. The CDR3 loop is CASSRQGTGNTIYF. The CDR3 nucleotides are TGTGCCAGCAGTCGACAGGGGACTGGAAACACCATATATTTT.

This clone was recorded only once. The chain employs TRBV5-1 and TRBJ2-6; D is ambiguous. The CDR3 is made up of 14 amino acids. Trimming removed 0 bases from V and 2 bases from J, with 3 bases in between. Germline V gives CDR1 SGHRS, CDR2 YFSETQ. The CDR3 DNA sequence: TGCGCCAGCAGCTTGGGGGCTGGGGCCAACGTCCTGACTTTC. This codes for CASSLGAGANVLTF. The full variable domain, in which reference TRBV5-1 and TRBJ2-6 provide the parts outside the CDR3, is KAGVTQTPRYLIKTRGQQVTLSCSPISGHRSVSWYQQTPGQGLQFLFEYFSETQRNKGNFPGRFSGRQFSNSRSEMNVSTLELGDSALYLCASSLGAGANVLTFGAGSRLTVL.

This chain connects TRBV7-6 to TRBJ2-3, with 7 bases that match TRBD2. V shed 3 bases, J shed 0 bases, and the junction held 3 bases outside the gene matches. The CDR3 contains 15 residues. Germline lookup yields CDR1 SGHVS and CDR2 FNYEAQ. CDR3 sequence reads: CASSFASGSTDTQYF. The CDR3 DNA reads as TGTGCCAGCAGCTTCGCTAGCGGAAGCACAGATACGCAGTATTTT.

The V gene is TRBV2, the J gene TRBJ1-5; D perhaps matches TRBD1 (5 bases). This CDR3 spans 15 amino acids. Trimming took off 2 bases at V and 4 bases at J, with 12 bases between the two ends. Germline V gene sequence: CDR1 SNHLY, CDR2 FYNNEI. This chain's CDR3 is CASSETRGGNQPQHF. The DNA of the CDR3 is TGTGCCAGCAGTGAAACGCGGGGCGGGAATCAGCCCCAGCATTTT.

V usage is TRBV7-8 and J usage is TRBJ2-7, with D perhaps TRBD2 (5 bases). The CDR3 has 13 residues. V was pared by 8 bases and J by 7 bases, with 18 bases between. Germline V gene lookup returns CDR1 SGHVS and CDR2 FQNEAQ. The CDR3 loop reads CASVGSFSGEQYF. The CDR3 region has the DNA TGTGCCAGCGTAGGCAGTTTTTCGGGGGAGCAGTACTTC. Based on the CDR3 plus reference TRBV7-8 and TRBJ2-7, the full variable domain is GAGVSQSPRYKVAKRGQDVALRCDPISGHVSLFWYQQALGQGPEFLTYFQNEAQLDKSGLPSDRFFAERPEGSVSTLKIQRTQQEDSAVYLCASVGSFSGEQYFGPGTRLTVT.

The CDR3 nucleotides are TGCGCCAGCAGCTTGGCAAACCATAGGGTAGCGATCACAGATACGCAGTATTTT. This gives the protein CASSLANHRVAITDTQYF. J is TRBJ2-3 and V is TRBV5-1; the D gene is possibly TRBD2 (5 bases). Between the trimmed V and J ends, which lost 0 bases and 2 bases, there was a span of 19 bases. Germline values: CDR1 SGHRS, CDR2 YFSETQ. The CDR3 extends over 18 amino acids.

The chain carries TRBV18 and TRBJ2-3, with D uncertain. The CDR3 totals 13 residues. CDR1 and CDR2 (germline): KGHSH, LQKENI. V gave up 3 bases and J gave up 2 bases, with 6 bases separating them. CDR3 region: CASSPGLTDTQYF. The CDR3, as DNA: TGTGCCAGCTCACCTGGTCTCACAGATACGCAGTATTTT.

This chain links TRBV6-5 with TRBJ2-3; no firm D call. The CDR3 consists of 13 residues. Between the trimmed V and J ends, which lost 6 bases and 2 bases, there was a span of 9 bases. Germline V gene data show CDR1 as MNHEY and CDR2 as SVGAGI. CDR3 region: CASRQTLTDTQYF. CDR3 bases: TGTGCCAGCAGGCAGACTCTCACAGATACGCAGTATTTT.

The chain links TRBV28 to TRBJ1-1, with D possibly matching TRBD1 (5 bases). The CDR3 covers 13 residues. V lost 2 bases and J 5 bases, leaving 9 bases between the germline ends. In germline, CDR1 is MDHEN, CDR2 SYDVKM. The DNA of the CDR3 is TGTGCCAGCAGTTTAGGGGGAGGGACTGAAGCTTTCTTT. This codes for CASSLGGGTEAFF.

V gene TRBV27 combines with J gene TRBJ1-3, with unresolved D. The CDR3 has 17 amino acids. The germline V and J ends were trimmed by 6 bases and 4 bases, with 22 bases remaining between them. Germline V gene lookup returns CDR1 MNHEY and CDR2 SMNVEV (reference sequence). The CDR3 spells CASRAPGPMGRGNTIYF. In DNA form, the CDR3 reads TGTGCCAGCAGGGCACCGGGTCCAATGGGGAGAGGAAACACCATATATTTT.